This TCR beta chain was retrieved from a study of T cell responses to AZD1222 COVID-19 vaccine. Notes on this clone: As yet, its antigen is unknown.

General study results and limits: The reported proportion of spike-specific TCRs targeting unmutated variant regions was nearly half. Baseline seropositivity occurred in only a handful of AZD1222 recipients. An increase in Spike-specific TCR breadth and depth was observed after two AZD1222 doses.

CDR3 length: 15 amino acids. The germline V gene encodes CDR1 MNHEY and CDR2 SMNVEV (reference sequence). V shed 6 bases and J 4 bases; nucleotides not matched to a gene: 11. The method was immunoSEQ multiplex PCR; TCRdb's version includes in-frame clones alone and lacks a portion of them. The profile shows tens of thousands of clones, 80% to 95% of them singletons. The sequencing used peripheral blood, collected 28 days after the second AZD1222 dose. This receptor was taken from an adult who received the AZD1222 COVID-19 vaccine. The chain joins TRBV27 to TRBJ2-7; 8 nucleotides line up with TRBD2. The DNA of the CDR3 is TGTGCCAGCAGCTGGCGAGCGGGAGTTGGTTACGAGCAGTACTTC. Its translation is CASSWRAGVGYEQYF.